One sample yielded the 21 T cell receptor beta chains listed below, sequenced in a study of T cell responses to AZD1222 COVID-19 vaccine. Assay: immunoSEQ multiplex PCR; the TCRdb copy retains only in-frame clones and omits some. The table shows roughly 96,000 clones, with 88% occurring only once. Source: peripheral blood, taken on day 0 of AZD1222 vaccination. The receptors here all came from an adult in good health.

The V call is TRBV7-9, the J call TRBJ2-2; 12 nucleotides align to TRBD2. V lost 6 bases, J lost 4 bases, and 6 bases stayed unmatched. Per the germline V gene, CDR1 is SEHNR and CDR2 is FQNEAQ (reference sequence). CDR3 size: 16 residues. This CDR3 reads CASRPTSGRTTGELFF. The DNA of the CDR3 is TGTGCCAGCAGACCAACTAGCGGGAGGACCACCGGGGAGCTGTTTTTT.

This chain joins TRBV3-1 (or the pseudogene TRBV3-2) and TRBJ1-1; 8 bases are shared with TRBD1. This CDR3 has 14 amino acids. Germline trimming cut 4 bases from V and 4 bases from J; bases unmatched to any gene: 5. Germline lookup yields CDR1 LGHDT and CDR2 YNNKEL (reference sequence). Here the CDR3 reads CASSPDREATEAFF. The CDR3 region has the DNA TGTGCCAGCAGCCCGGACAGGGAAGCCACTGAAGCTTTCTTT.

This chain uses TRBV6-5 with TRBJ1-2; 10 nucleotides align to TRBD1. With V trimmed by 0 bases and J by 6 bases, 4 bases remained unmatched. This CDR3 region has 15 residues. CDR1 and CDR2 from the germline V gene are MNHEY and SVGAGI. Here the CDR3 DNA reads TGTGCCAGCAGTTACTCGACAGGGGGCAGGGATGGCTACACCTTC. Residues: CASSYSTGGRDGYTF.

The V gene is TRBV29-1, the J gene TRBJ2-5, with D possibly being TRBD1 (6 bases). Germline-derived CDR1 and CDR2 are SQVTM and ANQGSEA. V was trimmed by 6 bases and J by 0 bases, leaving 11 bases between them. CDR3 size: 13 residues. DNA for the CDR3: TGCAGCGTAGGGCAGGGGTACCAAGAGACCCAGTACTTC. Translating gives CSVGQGYQETQYF.

This clone was seen only once. V usage is TRBV27 and J usage is TRBJ2-2, with a tentative D call TRBD1 (5 bases). Germline V gene data show CDR1 as MNHEY and CDR2 as SMNVEV (reference sequence). This CDR3 is built from 18 residues. Trimming removed 3 bases from V and 2 bases from J, with 19 bases in between. The DNA for the CDR3 is TGTGCCAGCAGTTTTAGTAAGGGGCGAGGATACAACACCGGGGAGCTGTTTTTT. Its translation: CASSFSKGRGYNTGELFF.

The chain is built from TRBV30 and TRBJ1-2, with D possibly being TRBD1 (5 bases). Germline V gene data show CDR1 as GTSNPN and CDR2 as SVGIG (reference sequence). Between the trimmed V and J ends, which lost 1 base and 4 bases, there was a span of 7 bases. This CDR3 region has 12 residues. CDR3 DNA: TGTGCCTGGAGTGCAGGGCCCTATGGCTACACCTTC. It yields the protein CAWSAGPYGYTF. The complete variable domain, with remaining parts taken from reference TRBV30 and TRBJ1-2, reads SQTIHQWPATLVQPVGSPLSLECTVEGTSNPNLYWYRQAAGRGLQLLFYSVGIGQISSEVPQNLSASRPQDRQFILSSKKLLLSDSGFYLCAWSAGPYGYTFGSGTRLTVV.

The rearrangement uses TRBV7-3 and TRBJ2-1, with 7 bases matching TRBD2. Germline V gene data show CDR1 as SGHTA and CDR2 as FQGTGA. V lost 2 bases to trimming and J lost 2 bases; unmatched junction nucleotides: 6. The CDR3 spans 16 residues. The CDR3 nucleotides read TGTGCCAGCAGCTTATCGGGCGGGAGTCCCTACAATGAGCAGTTCTTC. Translating it yields CASSLSGGSPYNEQFF.

V is TRBV6-5 and J is TRBJ2-7, with a weak D call TRBD1 (6 bases). CDR3 size: 15 residues. The germline gives CDR1 MNHEY, CDR2 SVGAGI. Trimming removed 7 bases at V and 0 bases at J, with 16 bases between. CDR3 nucleotide sequence: TGTGCCAGCATGATTAGTGGGGGCGGCTCCTACGAGCAGTACTTC. This translates into CASMISGGGSYEQYF.

V is TRBV28 and J is TRBJ1-3; tentatively, D is TRBD1 (6 bases). The CDR3 has 17 amino acids. Trimming cost V 2 bases and J 0 bases, with 14 bases left between them. Germline V gives CDR1 MDHEN, CDR2 SYDVKM. The CDR3 loop is CASSLTRTALSGNTIYF. In DNA form, the CDR3 reads TGTGCCAGCAGTTTAACCAGGACAGCACTCTCTGGAAACACCATATATTTT. Looking up the rest from reference TRBV28 and TRBJ1-3 gives the full variable domain: DVKVTQSSRYLVKRTGEKVFLECVQDMDHENMFWYRQDPGLGLRLIYFSYDVKMKEKGDIPEGYSVSREKKERFSLILESASTNQTSMYLCASSLTRTALSGNTIYFGEGSWLTVV.

This rearrangement joins TRBV2 to TRBJ2-7; TRBD2 agrees at 7 bases. The CDR3 consists of 14 residues. Per germline, CDR1 SNHLY and CDR2 FYNNEI. The V and J ends lost 9 bases and 3 bases, in that order; junction bases with no gene match: 11. The CDR3 region is CASSTGTNFYEQYF. The CDR3 DNA follows: TGTGCCAGTTCTACCGGGACTAACTTCTACGAGCAGTACTTC.

This sequence joins TRBV19 and TRBJ1-5; D is unresolved. Germline CDR1 is LNHDA and CDR2 is SQIVND (reference sequence). With 2 bases removed from V and 4 bases from J, the gap between germline ends came to 9 bases. CDR3 length: 14 amino acids. The CDR3 sequence is CASSIRQANQPQHF. The CDR3 bases are TGTGCCAGTAGTATAAGGCAGGCAAATCAGCCCCAGCATTTT. Based on the CDR3 plus reference TRBV19 and TRBJ1-5, the full variable domain is DGGITQSPKYLFRKEGQNVTLSCEQNLNHDAMYWYRQDPGQGLRLIYYSQIVNDFQKGDIAEGYSVSREKKESFPLTVTSAQKNPTAFYLCASSIRQANQPQHFGDGTRLSIL.

The rearrangement uses TRBV30 and TRBJ2-7, with D perhaps TRBD1 (6 bases). From germline, CDR1 is GTSNPN and CDR2 SVGIG (reference sequence). There are 13 residues in the CDR3. Deletions cut 0 bases from V and 7 bases from J, with 13 bases between. The CDR3 nucleotides are TGTGCCTGGAGTGTAACAGGGATAAGGGAGCAGTACTTC. This gives the protein CAWSVTGIREQYF. Full variable domain (remainder filled in from reference TRBV30 and TRBJ2-7): SQTIHQWPATLVQPVGSPLSLECTVEGTSNPNLYWYRQAAGRGLQLLFYSVGIGQISSEVPQNLSASRPQDRQFILSSKKLLLSDSGFYLCAWSVTGIREQYFGPGTRLTVT.

The genes are TRBV5-4 and TRBJ1-3, with D possibly matching TRBD1 (5 bases). The germline V gene has CDR1 SGHNT and CDR2 YYREEE (reference sequence). Deletions cut 0 bases from V and 0 bases from J, with 7 bases between. The CDR3 extends over 15 amino acids. The DNA for the CDR3 is TGTGCCAGCAGCTTGGGGGGGATCTCTGGAAACACCATATATTTT. Translation gives CASSLGGISGNTIYF.

CDR3 DNA sequence: TGTGCCAGCAGTTTTTTGGGACGGAGGCTTTATGAGCAGTTCTTC. Amino acids: CASSFLGRRLYEQFF. The chain combines TRBV27 with TRBJ2-1; the D call may be TRBD1 or TRBD2 (5 bases each). The CDR3 loop spans 15 amino acids. From germline, CDR1 is MNHEY and CDR2 SMNVEV (reference sequence). Trimming left V 3 bases short and J 8 bases short, with 17 bases between.

This chain connects TRBV11-1 to TRBJ2-7; D is uncertain. This CDR3 comprises 14 residues. Per the germline V gene, CDR1 is SGHAT and CDR2 is FQDESV (reference sequence). V lost 5 bases and J 5 bases, leaving 16 bases between the germline ends. CDR3 bases: TGTGCCAGCAGCCCAACAATTGTTCTGAACGAGCAGTACTTC. Translation: CASSPTIVLNEQYF.

This chain uses TRBV7-2 with TRBJ2-7; D unresolved. The CDR3 has 14 amino acids. Germline V lookup: CDR1 SGHTA, CDR2 FQGNSA. V was pared by 1 base and J by 3 bases, with 10 bases between. CDR3 protein: CASSLGPNYYEQYF. CDR3 sequence (DNA): TGTGCCAGCAGCTTAGGGCCGAACTACTACGAGCAGTACTTC. The full variable domain, in which reference TRBV7-2 and TRBJ2-7 provide the parts outside the CDR3, is GAGVSQSPSNKVTEKGKDVELRCDPISGHTALYWYRQSLGQGLEFLIYFQGNSAPDKSGLPSDRFSAERTGGSVSTLTIQRTQQEDSAVYLCASSLGPNYYEQYFGPGTRLTVT.

The chain has TRBV2 and TRBJ1-1; possibly TRBD1 for D (6 bases). V lost 8 bases, J lost 0 bases, and 16 bases lay in between. Germline CDR1 and CDR2: SNHLY and FYNNEI. CDR3 length equals 15 residues. DNA for the CDR3: TGTGCCAGCCGAAGGGGGGTTACGATGAACACTGAAGCTTTCTTT. This gives the protein CASRRGVTMNTEAFF.

This rearrangement joins TRBV5-1 to TRBJ2-1; 13 bases agree with TRBD2. The V segment lost 1 base and the J segment 4 bases; nucleotides outside the gene matches: 14. Germline-derived CDR1 and CDR2 are SGHRS and YFSETQ. The CDR3 consists of 20 residues. The chain's CDR3 is CASSLPFGTSGKRWYNEQFF. CDR3 nucleotides: TGCGCCAGCAGCTTGCCTTTCGGGACTAGCGGGAAACGATGGTACAATGAGCAGTTCTTC.

This sequence joins TRBV30 and TRBJ2-7; 7 bases are shared with TRBD1. The germline V gene encodes CDR1 GTSNPN and CDR2 SVGIG (reference sequence). The CDR3 extends over 14 amino acids. Trimming cost V 2 bases and J 1 base; bases outside gene matches: 5. The CDR3 region has the DNA TGTGCCTGGAGTCCTCACAGGGGATCCTACGAGCAGTACTTC. Amino acids: CAWSPHRGSYEQYF.

This rearrangement joins TRBV5-1 to TRBJ2-2, with 11 bases that match TRBD2. Per the germline V gene, CDR1 is SGHRS and CDR2 is YFSETQ. CDR3 length: 16 residues. The ends lost 2 bases at V and 6 bases at J; junction bases unmatched: 6. The CDR3 region is CASSFGLAGSAGELFF. The DNA for the CDR3 is TGCGCCAGCAGCTTCGGACTAGCGGGCTCGGCCGGGGAGCTGTTTTTT.

This clone has a handful of counts. The chain carries TRBV3-1 (or the pseudogene TRBV3-2) and TRBJ1-1; D is ambiguous. Germline CDR1 reads LGHDT; CDR2 reads YNNKEL (reference sequence). This CDR3 contains 14 residues. The V end lost 1 base, the J end lost 1 base, and 7 bases lay between the germline ends. The CDR3 here is CASSQATENTEAFF. The CDR3 bases are TGTGCCAGCAGCCAAGCCACAGAGAACACTGAAGCTTTCTTT.